These T cell receptor beta chains were read from a single sample in a study of blood T cell repertoires in COVID-19. Using immunoSEQ multiplex PCR, the repertoire was profiled, and TCRdb retains in-frame clones only, with some absent. The sample shows 100,000 to 150,000 clones, over 65% of them seen only once. Sequenced: peripheral blood. The receptor set was obtained from a woman aged 70-85 years with acute or convalescent COVID-19. The CDR3 runs from the conserved cysteine through the conserved F or W. The D gene is left open where the match is weak.

v_gene: TRBV7-2
d_gene: TRBD1
len: 17
CDR3aa: CASSLALTVAGGSPLHF

v_gene: TRBV15
d_gene: .
len: 14
CDR3aa: CATSWSTGGTEAFF

v_gene: TRBV30
d_gene: .
len: 15
CDR3aa: CAWSPKDGGYEKLFF

v_gene: TRBV2
d_gene: .
len: 14
CDR3aa: CASSRRVLYSPLHF

v_gene: TRBV9
d_gene: TRBD2
len: 16
CDR3aa: CASSVGGGGSYNEQFF

v_gene: TRBV4-1
d_gene: TRBD1
len: 16
CDR3aa: CASSQAAGTGQSPLHF

v_gene: TRBV10-2
d_gene: TRBD1
len: 19
CDR3aa: CASSDYLTGGAEGANVLTF

v_gene: TRBV15
d_gene: .
len: 15
CDR3aa: CATSRDGQVVETQYF

v_gene: TRBV2
d_gene: TRBD2
len: 16
CDR3aa: CASSEGLTGGTDTQYF

v_gene: TRBV7-3
d_gene: .
len: 15
CDR3aa: CASSPQSGDNYGYTF

v_gene: TRBV5-6
d_gene: .
len: 14
CDR3aa: CASSFRGSNQPQHF

v_gene: TRBV12-3/TRBV12-4
d_gene: .
len: 12
CDR3aa: CASSPPGFGYTF

v_gene: TRBV7-2
d_gene: TRBD1
len: 18
CDR3aa: CASSLKSGQGASEEKLFF

v_gene: TRBV7-9
d_gene: .
len: 15
CDR3aa: CASSLDYGGATEAFF

v_gene: TRBV7-2
d_gene: TRBD1
len: 12
CDR3aa: CASSLARGPVTF

v_gene: TRBV7-8
d_gene: TRBD1
len: 16
CDR3aa: CASSLTGPYSNQPQHF

v_gene: TRBV6-5
d_gene: .
len: 11
CDR3aa: CASSSRGEQYF

v_gene: TRBV7-9
d_gene: TRBD1
len: 15
CDR3aa: CASSLLTGGANGYTF